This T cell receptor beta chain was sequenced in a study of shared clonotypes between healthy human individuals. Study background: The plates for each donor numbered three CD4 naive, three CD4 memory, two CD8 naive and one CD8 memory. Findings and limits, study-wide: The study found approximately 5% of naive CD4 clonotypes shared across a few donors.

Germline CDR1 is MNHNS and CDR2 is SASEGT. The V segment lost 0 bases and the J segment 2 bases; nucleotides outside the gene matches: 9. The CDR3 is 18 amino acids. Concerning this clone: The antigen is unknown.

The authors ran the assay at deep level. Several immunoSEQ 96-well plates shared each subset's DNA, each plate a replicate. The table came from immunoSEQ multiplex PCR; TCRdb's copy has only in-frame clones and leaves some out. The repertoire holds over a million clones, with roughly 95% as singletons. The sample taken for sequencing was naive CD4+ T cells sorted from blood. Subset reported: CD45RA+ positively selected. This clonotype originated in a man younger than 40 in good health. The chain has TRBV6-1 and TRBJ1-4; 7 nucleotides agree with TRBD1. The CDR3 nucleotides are TGTGCCAGCAGTGAAGCGCGGGGACAGATTGGTACTAATGAAAAACTGTTTTTT. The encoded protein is CASSEARGQIGTNEKLFF.